Sequencing of this T cell receptor (beta chain) was carried out in a study of CD8 T cells in ankylosing spondylitis. Study outcomes and limitations: Disease-linked clones reportedly showed significant enrichment in matched ankylosing spondylitis synovial fluid.

Germline CDR1 and CDR2: DFQATT and SNEGSKA (reference sequence). This CDR3 contains 15 residues. V lost 5 bases and J lost 1, with 16 bases in between. Note on this clonotype: Its specificity is not known.

TCRdb analysed the 5' RACE reads with MiXCR anew, one entry per CDR3 protein. The data show fewer than 250,000 distinct CDR3 sequences, about a quarter seen once. This receptor was obtained from a male donor with ankylosing spondylitis or in good health (not recorded which). Specimen: blood, either unsorted or a sorted T cell fraction (not recorded which). The chain is built from TRBV20-1 and TRBJ2-3; tentative D call: TRBD2 (6 bases). CDR3 in amino acids: CSAGDFEMGTDTQYF. Here the CDR3 DNA reads TGCAGTGCTGGGGACTTCGAGATGGGCACAGATACGCAGTATTTT.